These T cell receptor beta chains were read from a single sample in a study of human T cells and chemical hapten exposure. TCRdb called the RACE reads again in MiXCR, with one record for every CDR3 protein. The profile shows 250,000 or so distinct CDR3 sequences, almost 8% of them singletons. The sample in question was whole blood, obtained in connection with sensitization to the hapten diphenylcyclopropenone (DPC). The receptors shown here come from a man aged 18 to 29 with alopecia areata. Some clones in this sample may be carry-over from other donors' samples. CDR3s include the opening cysteine and the closing phenylalanine or tryptophan. D genes are given only for firm matches. Only part of the rows carry a size: once, few, many, or a class if the clone is expanded.

size	V	J	D	DNA	CDR3
few	TRBV10-3	TRBJ1-1	-	TGTGCCATCAGGCTAACGCTACAGGGAGAAGGAACTGAAGCTTTCTTT	CAIRLTLQGEGTEAFF
many	TRBV6-2/TRBV6-3	TRBJ2-2	-	TGTGCCAGCCGCCCGGCTAGCGCTGTGCGGAAGGAGTTTTTT	CASRPASAVRKEFF
many	TRBV28	TRBJ1-1	-	TGTGCCAGCAGTTTTCTTATGGAGAACACTGAAGCTTTCTTT	CASSFLMENTEAFF
many	TRBV28	TRBJ1-4	-	TGTGCCAGCAACTCCGGAGCGGAAGAAAAACTGTTTTTT	CASNSGAEEKLFF
few	TRBV28	TRBJ2-6	-	TGTGCCAGCAGCCCGATTCCGGGACACCCTAGCTCTGGGGCCAACGTCCTGACTTTC	CASSPIPGHPSSGANVLTF
-	TRBV12-3/TRBV12-4	TRBJ1-1	-	TGTGCCAACCGAAGAACAAGTTCCACCGAAGCTTTCTTT	CANRRTSSTEAFF
-	TRBV6-1	TRBJ1-5	TRBD1	TGTGCCACCTTATGGACAGGGGGTAATAGGGATCAGCCCCAGCATTTT	CATLWTGGNRDQPQHF
-	TRBV7-9	TRBJ1-4	-	TGTGCCAGCAGCACCCCAAAGACGGGAAAAAATGAAAAACTGTTTTTT	CASSTPKTGKNEKLFF
few	TRBV7-2	TRBJ2-3	TRBD2	TGTGCCAGCAGCTTATGGTCTAGCGGGGGGCCGTCCACAGATACGCAGTATTTT	CASSLWSSGGPSTDTQYF
few	TRBV10-3	TRBJ2-5	-	TGTGCCATGGGGGCGGAACCCGAGACCCAGTACTTC	CAMGAEPETQYF
many	TRBV6-5	TRBJ1-2	TRBD1	TGTGCCAGCAGTTCGACGGGACAGGGGGCATCTGGCTACACCTTC	CASSSTGQGASGYTF
few	TRBV6-6	TRBJ1-2	-	TGTGCCAGCAGTTACGGGGGCAGGGCTAACTATGGCTACACCTTC	CASSYGGRANYGYTF
many	TRBV6-2/TRBV6-3	TRBJ1-2	-	TGTGCCAGCAGTTCAGCATATGGCTACACCTTC	CASSSAYGYTF
-	TRBV4-1	TRBJ1-4	-	TGCGCCAGCAGCTCGTACACCGAAAGTGAAAAACTGTTTTTT	CASSSYTESEKLFF
few	TRBV6-6	TRBJ1-1	TRBD1	TGTGCCAGCAGTTACTCATGGGACAGTGAAGCTTTCTTT	CASSYSWDSEAFF
-	TRBV7-6	TRBJ2-7	-	TGTGCCAGCAGCGCTGGGAGGAGCTCCTACGAGCAGTACTTC	CASSAGRSSYEQYF
-	TRBV4-1	TRBJ2-3	TRBD2	TGCGCCAGCAGCCATCCCTCCCCAGCGGGGAGCACAGATACGCAGTATTTT	CASSHPSPAGSTDTQYF
-	TRBV7-2	TRBJ1-1	TRBD1	TGTGCCAGCAGCTTAACGACAGGGGGCTTAGAAGCTTTCTTT	CASSLTTGGLEAFF
few	TRBV6-1	TRBJ1-5	TRBD1	TGTGCCAGCGCCCAGGGGGCTTATGTGCCCCAGCATTTT	CASAQGAYVPQHF
few	TRBV28	TRBJ1-2	-	TGTGCCAGCAGCCCCCCAGTGGGGTGGGGCTACACCTTC	CASSPPVGWGYTF
many	TRBV24-1	TRBJ1-1	-	TGTGCCACCAGTGATGGGGCTGACACTGAAGCTTTCTTT	CATSDGADTEAFF
few	TRBV7-3	TRBJ1-2	TRBD1	TGTGCCAGCAGCTCCTCCCCAACAGGGGGCCATGGCTACACCTTC	CASSSSPTGGHGYTF
few	TRBV7-9	TRBJ2-5	TRBD2	TGTGCCAGCAGCTTATGGGAGGGTTTCGGGACCCAGTACTTC	CASSLWEGFGTQYF
-	TRBV5-1	TRBJ2-2	-	TGCGCCAGCAGCTTGGCCCCGGCTGAACATAACGGGGAGCTGTTTTTT	CASSLAPAEHNGELFF
-	TRBV7-3	TRBJ2-7	-	TGTGCCAGCAGCCTCGTCGGTCCCTCCGAGCAGTACTTC	CASSLVGPSEQYF
few	TRBV5-1	TRBJ2-7	TRBD2	TGCGCCAGCAGCTTAAGCGGGGGGTTTTACGAGCAGTACTTC	CASSLSGGFYEQYF
few	TRBV4-3	TRBJ2-5	-	TGCGCCAGCAGCCAAGATCTAGCAGACCAAGAGACCCAGTACTTC	CASSQDLADQETQYF
many	TRBV18	TRBJ2-1	TRBD2	TGTGCCAGCTCACCACTAGCGGGGGGCCGGGGTTCCTACAATGAGCAGTTCTTC	CASSPLAGGRGSYNEQFF
many	TRBV3-1	TRBJ1-6	-	TGTGCCAGCAGCCAAGACAGCGAGAATTCACCCCTCCACTTT	CASSQDSENSPLHF
few	TRBV25-1	TRBJ2-4	TRBD1	TGTGCCAGCAGTGAATCTGGGACAGAAAACATTCAGTACTTC	CASSESGTENIQYF
few	TRBV20-1	TRBJ2-7	-	TGCAGTGCTAGAGTAGGGGTCTCCTACGAGCAGTACTTC	CSARVGVSYEQYF
many	TRBV12-3/TRBV12-4	TRBJ1-2	-	TGTGCCAGCACCACCGACAACCAGCGGGGGATCGGCTACACCTTC	CASTTDNQRGIGYTF